This T cell receptor (beta chain) derives from a study of graft-versus-host responses after intestinal transplantation. Looking at the study overall: Every recipient had anti-thymocyte globulin induction and 2 to 3 years of tacrolimus plus steroids.

Unmatched junction bases numbered 7, after V lost 0 bases and J lost 8 bases. The V gene's germline CDR1 is SGDLS and CDR2 YYNGEE. The CDR3 loop spans 14 amino acids. Generated by immunoSEQ multiplex PCR, the TCRdb table keeps only in-frame clones and is missing some. The profile shows over 100,000 clones, about 92% of them singletons. Whole-study findings and limits: Graft-donor T cell macrochimerism in patients accompanied high graft-versus-host to host-versus-graft clonal ratios in allografts. In recipient marrow, GvH clones were found, and some appeared first in ileum or blood.

Concerning this clone itself: Its matching antigen is unknown.

This rearrangement joins TRBV9 to TRBJ1-2, with 7 bases lining up with TRBD1. The source was unstimulated CD8+ T cells sorted from spleen or lymph node cells, collected before transplant. This clonotype was sampled from a human donor who was the organ donor for an intestinal transplant. CDR3: CASSVVAGGGGYTF. CDR3 bases: TGTGCCAGCAGCGTAGTCGCAGGGGGTGGAGGCTACACCTTC.